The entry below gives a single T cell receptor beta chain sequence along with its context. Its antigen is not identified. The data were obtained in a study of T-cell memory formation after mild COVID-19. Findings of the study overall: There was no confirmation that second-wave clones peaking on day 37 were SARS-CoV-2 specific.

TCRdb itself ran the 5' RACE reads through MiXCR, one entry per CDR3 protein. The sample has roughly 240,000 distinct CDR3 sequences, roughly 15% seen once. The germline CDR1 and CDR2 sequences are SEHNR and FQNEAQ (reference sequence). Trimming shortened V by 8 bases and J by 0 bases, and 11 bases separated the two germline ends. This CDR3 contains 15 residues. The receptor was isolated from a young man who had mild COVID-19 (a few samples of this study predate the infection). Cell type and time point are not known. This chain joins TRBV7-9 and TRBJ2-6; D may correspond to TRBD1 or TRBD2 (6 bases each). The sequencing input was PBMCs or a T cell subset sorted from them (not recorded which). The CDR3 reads CASPWGASGANVLTF. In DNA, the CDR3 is TGTGCCAGCCCGTGGGGGGCCTCTGGGGCCAACGTCCTGACTTTC.